The entry below gives a single T cell receptor (beta chain) sequence along with its context. The data are from a study of blood T cell repertoires in COVID-19. Assay used: immunoSEQ multiplex PCR; TCRdb lists only in-frame clones, some missing. The data contain roughly 190,000 clones, approximately 84% of them singletons. The V end was cut by 0 bases, the J end by 3 bases, with 12 bases between. Germline-derived CDR1 and CDR2 are MGHRA and YSYEKL. The CDR3 consists of 15 residues. The sequencing input was peripheral blood. The J gene is TRBJ2-7, the V gene TRBV4-1; D is unresolved. This TCR derives from a woman aged 70-85 years with active or convalescent COVID-19. The CDR3 here is CASSQDDHEIYEQYF. The CDR3 bases are TGCGCCAGCAGCCAAGATGATCACGAGATCTACGAGCAGTACTTC.